Presented here are 4 T cell receptor beta chains from one specimen sequenced in a study of T cells after posttransplantation cyclophosphamide. Cyclophosphamide on days +3 and +4 followed busulfan-fludarabine conditioning and a marrow graft. Clones were read by immunoSEQ multiplex PCR, and TCRdb kept only the in-frame ones, dropping some. This sample has tens of thousands of clones, with 90% found just once. The material was PBMCs, obtained less than 70 days after allogeneic stem cell transplant with posttransplant cyclophosphamide. The origin of the receptors is a male patient between 55 and 70 years old who received an allogeneic stem cell transplant from a related donor and was CMV-positive. Some T cells here may be from the graft donor.

This clone was seen just once. This chain links TRBV9 with TRBJ2-1, with 9 bases identical to TRBD2. The CDR3 extends over 17 amino acids. The junction had 9 bases not matched to a gene; V was cut back by 1 base and J by 4 bases. Germline V gene data show CDR1 as SGDLS and CDR2 as YYNGEE. The CDR3 spells CASSVMSAGGPYNEQFF. In DNA form, the CDR3 reads TGTGCCAGCAGCGTAATGTCCGCGGGGGGGCCGTACAATGAGCAGTTCTTC.

The V gene is TRBV29-1, the J gene TRBJ2-3, with unresolved D. Germline V CDR1 and CDR2: SQVTM, ANQGSEA. CDR3 length: 16 amino acids. The V and J ends lost 0 bases and 2 bases respectively, with 15 bases between them. As DNA, the CDR3 is TGCAGCGTTGAAGATCTTCGTGACACCTTCACAGATACGCAGTATTTT. Amino acids: CSVEDLRDTFTDTQYF.

V usage is TRBV25-1 and J usage is TRBJ2-1, with TRBD2 matching 8 bases. The CDR3 totals 15 residues. CDR1 and CDR2 from the germline V gene are MGHDK and SYGVNS. The ends lost 1 base at V and 13 bases at J; junction bases unmatched: 12. CDR3 loop: CASSEWVSSGGAQFF. In nucleotides, the CDR3 is TGTGCCAGCAGTGAATGGGTATCGAGCGGGGGTGCACAGTTCTTC.

V usage is TRBV7-2 and J usage is TRBJ2-3, with 7 bases aligning to TRBD2. The CDR3 extends over 16 amino acids. Germline V gene lookup returns CDR1 SGHTA and CDR2 FQGNSA. After removal of 5 bases from V and 1 base from J, the junction contained 9 bases not matched to a gene. The CDR3 DNA is TGTGCCAGCAGCCCCTCGTGGACTAGGGGCACAGATACGCAGTATTTT. This codes for CASSPSWTRGTDTQYF.